The TCR beta chain described here comes from a study of control samples from healthy donors and cancer patients. Germline V gene data show CDR1 as SGHTA and CDR2 as FQGTGA. J lost 5 bases, V lost 5 bases, and 3 bases had no gene match. The CDR3 runs 12 residues. This table comes from immunoSEQ multiplex PCR, and its TCRdb copy is limited to in-frame clones, with some not included. The profile shows 150,000 to 200,000 clones, 91% of them singletons. The chain combines TRBV7-3 with TRBJ2-7; 7 nucleotides align to TRBD1. The origin of this receptor is a woman younger than 45 in good health. The sequencing sample was made of blood. CDR3 residues: CASSPDRDEQYF. Here the CDR3 DNA reads TGTGCCAGCAGCCCCGACAGGGACGAGCAGTACTTC.